The following is a T cell receptor (beta chain) sequence with its context. As yet, its antigen is unknown. Germline V gene sequence: CDR1 WSHSY, CDR2 SAAADI. J was trimmed by 5 bases and V by 3 bases; bases with no gene match: 10. This CDR3 contains 19 residues. The data were taken from a study of OX40 agonist ivuxolimab in advanced cancers. On the study more broadly: In this trial design, patients received ivuxolimab intravenously at 0.01 to 10 mg/kg every 2 weeks. Study-wide findings and caveats: Low normalized T-cell clonal expansion was additionally recorded for some nonresponders.

The table came from immunoSEQ multiplex PCR; TCRdb's copy has only in-frame clones and leaves some out. The sample yields some 69,000 clones, 88% seen once. The V call is TRBV10-2, the J call TRBJ2-2; 15 positions match TRBD2. Sequencing used CD4+ or CD8+ T cells sorted from blood, obtained in a trial of the OX40 agonist ivuxolimab. The receptor was isolated from an adult with an advanced solid tumor such as melanoma, head and neck, liver or kidney cancer. CDR3 DNA sequence: TGCGCCAGCAGTGACTCGTCAGGGACTAGCGGGAGGTATACCGGGGAGCTGTTTTTT. The encoded protein is CASSDSSGTSGRYTGELFF.